The clone carrying this T cell receptor (beta chain) turned up a few times. Its antigen is not known. The CDR3 has 14 residues. The V gene lost 4 bases and the J gene lost 0 bases, with 11 bases spanning the gap. CDR1 and CDR2 from the germline V gene are SGDLS and YYNGEE. The sample comes from a study of OX40 agonist ivuxolimab in advanced cancers. The wider study: Hepatocellular carcinoma, melanoma, renal cell or head and neck cancer affected the dose-escalation patients.

Study results and caveats: In CD8+ T cells, expanded clones were on average more numerous than in CD4+.

Sequencing used immunoSEQ multiplex PCR; TCRdb keeps in-frame clones, though not all of them. The sample shows fewer than 35,000 clones, roughly 79% of them seen only once. This clonotype originated in an adult with an advanced solid tumor such as melanoma, head and neck, liver or kidney cancer. V and J are TRBV9 and TRBJ2-7, with D maybe TRBD1 (6 bases). The material was CD4+ or CD8+ T cells sorted from blood, obtained in a trial of the OX40 agonist ivuxolimab. DNA of the CDR3: TGTGCCAGCAGCATCGACAGGAGCTCCTACGAGCAGTACTTC. It is translated as CASSIDRSSYEQYF.